These T cell receptor beta chains were read from a single sample in a study of shared clonotypes between healthy human individuals. Profiling relied on immunoSEQ multiplex PCR, and the TCRdb table lists in-frame clones only, not all of them. The repertoire holds around 1,000,000 clones, with approximately 75% as singletons. Sequenced input: memory CD4+ T cells from PBMCs. The receptors stem from a man aged 18 to 30 in good health. Some clones in this sample may be carry-over from other donors' samples. Both conserved end residues are part of each CDR3. A D gene is named only where the DNA matches it firmly. Size values are once, few and many counts, or a class for expanded clones, and some rows have none.

cdr3_nt	cdr3_aa	clone_size	d_call	v_call	j_call
TGCGCCAGCAGCTCAGGCGGTTTGGACCGGGGAGCTGTTTTT	CASSSGGLDRGAVF	-	-	TRBV5-1	TRBJ2-2
TGTGCCAGCAGTGAAGCCGGGGGAAACACCATATATTTT	CASSEAGGNTIYF	-	-	TRBV6-1	TRBJ1-3
TGTGCCAGCAGCTTGTCAAGCGGGGGGCGCACCGGGGAGCTGTTTTTT	CASSLSSGGRTGELFF	-	TRBD2	TRBV5-4	TRBJ2-2
TGTGCCAGCAGCGTACAGGGTCGGGTCGGCTACGAGCAGTACTTC	CASSVQGRVGYEQYF	once	-	TRBV9	TRBJ2-7
TGTGCCAGCAGCTTAAAGGCAGGTCATCAGCCCCAGCATTTT	CASSLKAGHQPQHF	-	-	TRBV7-2	TRBJ1-5
TGTGCCAGCAGCTCAAACAGGGGGCAGGGGACATATGGCTACACCTTC	CASSSNRGQGTYGYTF	-	TRBD1	TRBV9	TRBJ1-2
TGTGCCAGCTCAGGGGCTAATCAGCCCCAGCATTTT	CASSGANQPQHF	few	-	TRBV18	TRBJ1-5
TGTGCCAGCAGTTTAATCGGACAGGGAGATCAGCCCCAGCATTTT	CASSLIGQGDQPQHF	-	TRBD1	TRBV28	TRBJ1-5
TGTGCCAGCAGTTTAGTGGGACTAGCGACAGGCACAGATACGCAGTATTTT	CASSLVGLATGTDTQYF	once	TRBD2	TRBV28	TRBJ2-3
TGTGCCAGCAGTGAACTAACAAGATATGGCTACACCTTC	CASSELTRYGYTF	-	-	TRBV6-1	TRBJ1-2